The 4 T cell receptor beta chains in this list originate from one sample, sequenced in a study of siplizumab effects on memory and regulatory T cells. Sequenced by immunoSEQ multiplex PCR; TCRdb stores in-frame clones only, minus some. This table holds about 3,400 clones, approximately 53% found once. For these receptors, no antigen is known. Coculturing of the mixed lymphocyte reaction cells was performed at 37°C for less than 7 days. Sequencing was carried out using CFSE-low (dividing) CD4+ T cells sorted from an allogeneic mixed lymphocyte reaction. These receptors were collected from a human donor in good health; the cells came from an allogeneic mixed lymphocyte reaction.

This clone was seen a few times. This chain links TRBV29-1 with TRBJ1-1, with TRBD1 as a possible D gene (6 bases). The CDR3 consists of 13 residues. CDR1 SQVTM and CDR2 ANQGSEA come from the germline V gene. V lost 6 bases, J lost 0 bases, and 11 bases lay in between. CDR3 nucleotides: TGCAGCGTGGCCGGGACAATGAACACTGAAGCTTTCTTT. This encodes CSVAGTMNTEAFF.

The chain combines TRBV10-3 with TRBJ2-3; D uncertain. From germline, CDR1 is ENHRY and CDR2 SYGVKD. V lost 2 bases and J 4 bases, leaving 10 bases between the germline ends. There are 14 residues in the CDR3. The CDR3 loop reads CAISEVTGPDTQYF. CDR3 in DNA: TGTGCCATCAGTGAGGTTACCGGCCCAGATACGCAGTATTTT.

The chain joins TRBV6-5 to TRBJ1-2; no reliable D call. Trimming stripped 4 bases from V and 8 bases from J, with 8 bases between. This CDR3 region has 11 residues. Per the germline V gene, CDR1 is MNHEY and CDR2 is SVGAGI. The CDR3 spells CASSLPPGYTF. In DNA, the CDR3 is TGTGCCAGCAGTTTACCTCCCGGCTACACCTTC.

Here the CDR3 DNA reads TGTGCCAGCTCACCATCCAGGGGAACCGGGGAGCTGTTTTTT. As protein: CASSPSRGTGELFF. This sequence joins TRBV18 and TRBJ2-2; tentative D call: TRBD1 (6 bases). Germline CDR1 is KGHSH and CDR2 is LQKENI. This CDR3 contains 14 residues. Trimming stripped 2 bases from V and 5 bases from J, with 9 bases between.